Presented here are 25 T cell receptor beta chains from one specimen sequenced in a study of CDR3 diversity in severe acne. Via MiXCR, TCRdb re-called the PCR reads, giving one row per CDR3 protein. The sample carries approximately 90,000 distinct CDR3 sequences, around 50% recorded once. Sample: blood. The receptors were sampled from a male donor in good health, serving as a control.

The J gene is TRBJ1-6, the V gene TRBV10-2; the D is unclear. The germline gives CDR1 WSHSY, CDR2 SAAADI. This CDR3 has 13 residues. V lost 0 bases to trimming and J lost 7 bases, with 4 bases between them. CDR3 residues: CASSESGNSPLHF. CDR3 nucleotides: TGCGCCAGCAGTGAGTCCGGGAATTCACCCCTCCACTTT.

V is TRBV5-1 and J is TRBJ2-7; 8 bases align to TRBD1. The V gene's germline CDR1 is SGHRS and CDR2 YFSETQ. Trimming removed 8 bases from V and 2 bases from J; junction bases left unmatched: 18. The CDR3 runs to 17 residues. CDR3 sequence reads: CARPKLTHRTGTYEQYF. The CDR3 coding sequence is TGCGCCAGACCAAAGCTGACGCATAGGACAGGGACCTACGAGCAGTACTTC.

At least ten counts were recorded for this clonotype. J is TRBJ2-7 and V is TRBV19; tentatively, D is TRBD2 (6 bases). Germline V gene lookup returns CDR1 LNHDA and CDR2 SQIVND (reference sequence). The CDR3 is 15 amino acids. The V gene lost 3 bases and the J gene lost 9 bases, with 21 bases spanning the gap. The CDR3 region has the DNA TGTGCCAGTAGTATGTTCCGGGGCGGCGGGACGGGGCAGTACTTC. Translating gives CASSMFRGGGTGQYF.

A word on this clonotype: The conserved phenylalanine or tryptophan normally closing the CDR3 is absent here, so this likely arose from a read error. The chain joins TRBV7-6 to TRBJ1-4, with 9 nucleotides matching TRBD1. The CDR3 covers 13 residues. In germline, CDR1 is SGHVS, CDR2 FNYEAQ. Germline trimming cut 5 bases from V and 7 bases from J; bases unmatched to any gene: 2. CDR3 loop: CASSMGQGEKLFL. In DNA, the CDR3 is TGTGCCAGCAGCATGGGACAGGGTGAAAAACTGTTTCTT.

V is TRBV5-4 and J is TRBJ2-7, with a tentative D call TRBD2 (7 bases). The V and J ends lost 2 bases and 7 bases respectively, with 16 bases between them. Germline V gives CDR1 SGHNT, CDR2 YYREEE (reference sequence). The CDR3 spans 14 residues. The CDR3 is CASSFEGGPGEQYF. Here the CDR3 DNA reads TGTGCCAGCAGCTTTGAGGGGGGGCCGGGGGAGCAGTACTTC.

This clonotype occurred a few times. J is TRBJ1-1 and V is TRBV7-9; the match to TRBD1 covers 7 bases. There are 11 residues in the CDR3. Germline V gene data show CDR1 as SEHNR and CDR2 as FQNEAQ (reference sequence). V shed 5 bases, J shed 10 bases, and the junction held 4 bases outside the gene matches. The CDR3 DNA is TGTGCCAGCAGCCAAGGGGGCGCAGCTTTCTTT. This sequence encodes CASSQGGAAFF.

This clonotype was detected ten times or more. The chain joins TRBV28 to TRBJ2-1; 14 bases match TRBD2. Unmatched junction bases numbered 4, after V lost 6 bases and J lost 6 bases. CDR1 and CDR2 from the germline V gene are MDHEN and SYDVKM. The CDR3 runs to 15 residues. This CDR3 reads CASRTSGRASNEQFF. The CDR3 DNA is TGTGCCAGCAGGACTAGCGGGAGGGCCTCCAATGAGCAGTTCTTC.

The genes are TRBV7-9 and TRBJ2-7, with TRBD2 matching over 16 bases. There are 16 residues in the CDR3. With 8 bases clipped from V and 4 bases from J, the junction kept 8 bases outside the gene matches. Germline CDR1 SEHNR, CDR2 FQNEAQ (reference sequence). CDR3 DNA sequence: TGTGCCAGCGCGGGACTAGCGGGAGGGCGACAATACGAGCAGTACTTC. Its protein is CASAGLAGGRQYEQYF.

Concerning this clonotype itself: The junction departs from the called germline gene at one end, perhaps through a read error. The V gene is TRBV7-7, the J gene TRBJ1-5; D not certain. Germline CDR1 is SSHAT and CDR2 is FNYEAQ (reference sequence). CDR3 length: 13 residues. The CDR3, as DNA: TGTGCCAGCAGCTCCGGCGGGGATGAAGGCCAGCAGTTC. Amino acid sequence: CASSSGGDEGQQF.

The gene calls are TRBV20-1 and TRBJ2-7; 10 positions agree with TRBD2. CDR1 is DFQATT and CDR2 is SNEGSKA in the germline V gene (reference sequence). CDR3 size: 13 residues. V lost 5 bases, J lost 5 bases, and 6 bases stayed unmatched. The CDR3 coding sequence is TGCAGTGCTTCCCGGACTAGCGGTGACGAGCAGTACTTC. It specifies CSASRTSGDEQYF.

A remark on this clonotype: The junction departs from the called germline gene at one end, perhaps through a read error. The genes are TRBV25-1 and TRBJ1-5; D remains unclear. Germline-derived CDR1 and CDR2 are MGHDK and SYGVNS. This CDR3 has 14 residues. This chain's CDR3 is CASSPVQDRSPQHF. In nucleotides, the CDR3 is TGCGCCAGCAGCCCCGTCCAGGACCGCAGCCCCCAGCATTTT.

This clonotype was seen at least ten times. This rearrangement joins TRBV13 to TRBJ2-3, with a weak D call TRBD2 (6 bases). With 5 bases removed from V and 0 bases from J, the gap between germline ends came to 18 bases. The CDR3 extends over 17 amino acids. Per germline, CDR1 PRHDT and CDR2 FYEKMQ (reference sequence). The CDR3 spells CASSLGTPAFSTDTQYF. The CDR3 DNA reads TGTGCCAGCAGCCTGGGGACTCCTGCCTTTAGCACAGATACGCAGTATTTT.

This clonotype was found a few times. A read error may account for a junction end that differs from germline. The chain carries TRBV4-1 and TRBJ2-7, with D unresolved. The length of the CDR3 is 13 residues. The V gene's germline CDR1 is MGHRA and CDR2 YSYEKL. The CDR3 bases are TGTGCCAGCAGCTTGGAAAGGGCAGACGAGCAGTACTTC. This translates into CASSLERADEQYF.

By its share, this clonotype is medium-sized. The rearrangement uses TRBV15 and TRBJ2-5, with 13 positions matching TRBD2. CDR1 and CDR2 from the germline V gene are LNHNV and YYDKDF (reference sequence). This CDR3 is built from 17 residues. Trimming removed 4 bases from V and 0 bases from J; junction bases left unmatched: 5. Written as DNA, the CDR3 is TGTGCCACCAGCACCGGGACTAGCGGGACGTACCAAGAGACCCAGTACTTC. Amino acid sequence: CATSTGTSGTYQETQYF.

V and J are TRBV7-9 and TRBJ1-5, with a weak D call TRBD1 (6 bases). CDR3 length: 16 residues. V was cut by 2 bases and J by 0 bases, with 11 bases left in between. Germline V gene lookup returns CDR1 SEHNR and CDR2 FQNEAQ (reference sequence). The CDR3 DNA reads TGTGCCAGCAGCTTACCGGCAGGGGATAGCAATCAGCCCCAGCATTTT. As protein: CASSLPAGDSNQPQHF.

The chain recombines TRBV29-1 with TRBJ2-3; D call uncertain. The V gene's germline CDR1 is SQVTM and CDR2 ANQGSEA. V lost 6 bases, J lost 0 bases, and 7 bases lay in between. CDR3 length: 12 residues. CDR3 loop: CSVSRSTDTQYF. The CDR3, as DNA: TGCAGCGTCTCGAGGAGCACAGATACGCAGTATTTT.

V and J are TRBV19 and TRBJ2-2; D unclear. Germline assignment: CDR1 LNHDA and CDR2 SQIVND (reference sequence). Trimming shortened V by 1 base and J by 8 bases, and 8 bases separated the two germline ends. CDR3 length: 13 residues. DNA for the CDR3: TGTGCCAGTAGTATAGCCCTGGCTGGGGAGCTGTTTTTT. Protein: CASSIALAGELFF.

V usage is TRBV2 and J usage is TRBJ2-3, with D hard to call. The V end lost 3 bases, the J end lost 1 base, and 14 bases lay between the germline ends. The germline gives CDR1 SNHLY, CDR2 FYNNEI. This CDR3 region has 16 residues. CDR3 bases: TGTGCCAGCAGTGATTGGTTAGCCGAAGGCACAGATACGCAGTATTTT. The encoded protein is CASSDWLAEGTDTQYF.

The V call is TRBV19, the J call TRBJ2-7; D not resolved. The germline gives CDR1 LNHDA, CDR2 SQIVND (reference sequence). This CDR3 spans 13 amino acids. V was trimmed by 4 bases and J by 2 bases, leaving 9 bases between them. CDR3 amino acids: CASSNGPAYEQYF. CDR3 DNA sequence: TGTGCCAGTAGTAACGGGCCTGCCTACGAGCAGTACTTC.

In its sample, this clonotype was seen once. CDR3 sequence (DNA): TGTGCCATCAGTGAGACAGGGTCGGCCCTCAACCAAGAGACCCAGTACTTC. Translation: CAISETGSALNQETQYF. The V call is TRBV10-3, the J call TRBJ2-5; a weak D match, TRBD1 (6 bases). V gave up 2 bases and J gave up 0 bases, with 16 bases separating them. CDR1 is ENHRY, CDR2 SYGVKD, per germline. The CDR3 is made up of 17 amino acids.

The chain is built from TRBV7-9 and TRBJ1-6; D is unresolved. The CDR3 totals 13 residues. The V gene lost 5 bases and the J gene lost 8 bases, with 10 bases spanning the gap. Germline CDR1 is SEHNR and CDR2 is FQNEAQ (reference sequence). CDR3 amino acids: CASSTSGDSPLHF. The CDR3 coding sequence is TGTGCCAGCAGCACATCCGGGGATTCACCCCTCCACTTT.

The gene calls are TRBV6-4 and TRBJ2-2, with TRBD1 matching over 9 bases. CDR3 size: 14 residues. Germline loops: CDR1 MRHNA, CDR2 SNTAGT. After removal of 3 bases from V and 11 bases from J, the junction contained 7 bases not matched to a gene. The CDR3 region is CASSEAQGADELFF. For the CDR3, the DNA is TGTGCCAGCAGTGAGGCACAGGGGGCCGATGAGCTGTTTTTT.

With respect to this clonotype: This may be a read error: a much more frequent sequence differs by one nucleotide. The CDR3 end shows no conserved phenylalanine or tryptophan, and so a read error is likely. This rearrangement joins TRBV10-3 to TRBJ1-6, with TRBD1 as a possible D gene (6 bases). Germline assignment: CDR1 ENHRY and CDR2 SYGVKD. There are 15 residues in the CDR3. Trimming removed 3 bases at V and 9 bases at J, with 15 bases between. The CDR3 here is CAISELDSARSPLHL. The DNA for the CDR3 is TGTGCCATCAGTGAACTGGACAGTGCGCGTTCACCCCTCCACCTT.

The rearrangement joins TRBV20-1 to TRBJ2-3; 9 bases are a match to TRBD1. From germline, CDR1 is DFQATT and CDR2 SNEGSKA (reference sequence). This CDR3 is built from 13 residues. CDR3 DNA: TGCAGCACCGGGACAGGGAGCGCAGATACGCAGTATTTT. This gives the protein CSTGTGSADTQYF.

This chain connects TRBV15 to TRBJ1-2; D may be TRBD1 (5 bases). CDR3 length equals 17 residues. Trimming stripped 4 bases from V and 7 bases from J, with 25 bases between. Germline CDR1 LNHNV, CDR2 YYDKDF (reference sequence). The CDR3 is CATSNTVEDTEGGGYTF. The CDR3 region has the DNA TGTGCCACCAGCAACACCGTAGAGGACACAGAAGGAGGTGGCTACACCTTC. The full variable domain, in which reference TRBV15 and TRBJ1-2 provide the parts outside the CDR3, is DAMVIQNPRYQVTQFGKPVTLSCSQTLNHNVMYWYQQKSSQAPKLLFHYYDKDFNNEADTPDNFQSRRPNTSFCFLDIRSPGLGDTAMYLCATSNTVEDTEGGGYTFGSGTRLTVV.